The sequence of this T cell receptor (beta chain) was determined in a study of blood T cell repertoires in COVID-19. The assay was immunoSEQ multiplex PCR, and TCRdb's table has in-frame clones only and misses some. Here the sample spans approximately 170,000 clones, about nine tenths being singletons. CDR1 is KGHSH and CDR2 is LQKENI in the germline V gene. This CDR3 contains 16 residues. The V gene end was trimmed by 3 bases and the J gene end by 4 bases; junction bases not matched to a gene: 11. This clonotype was sampled from a man between 65 and 79 years old with acute or convalescent COVID-19. The chain uses TRBV18 and TRBJ1-2; TRBD1 aligns across 7 bases. Sequenced material: peripheral blood. CDR3 protein: CASSPSSTGSGYGYTF. The CDR3 DNA is TGTGCCAGCTCACCTTCGTCGACAGGGTCGGGCTATGGCTACACCTTC.